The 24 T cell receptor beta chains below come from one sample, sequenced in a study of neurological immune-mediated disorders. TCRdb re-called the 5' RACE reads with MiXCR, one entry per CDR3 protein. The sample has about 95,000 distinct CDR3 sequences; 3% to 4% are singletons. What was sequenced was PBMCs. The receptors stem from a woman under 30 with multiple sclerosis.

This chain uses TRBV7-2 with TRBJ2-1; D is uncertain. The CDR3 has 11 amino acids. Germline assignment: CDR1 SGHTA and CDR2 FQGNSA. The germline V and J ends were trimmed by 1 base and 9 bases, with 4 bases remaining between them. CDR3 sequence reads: CASSLGVEQFF. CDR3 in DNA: TGTGCCAGCAGCTTAGGGGTTGAGCAGTTCTTC.

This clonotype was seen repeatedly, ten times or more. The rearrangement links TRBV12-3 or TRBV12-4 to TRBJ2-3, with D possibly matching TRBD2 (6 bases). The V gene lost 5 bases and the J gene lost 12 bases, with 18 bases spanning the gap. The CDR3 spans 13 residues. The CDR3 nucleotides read TGTGCCAGCAGTACCACTTCACTAGCCCGACAGTATTTT. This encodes CASSTTSLARQYF.

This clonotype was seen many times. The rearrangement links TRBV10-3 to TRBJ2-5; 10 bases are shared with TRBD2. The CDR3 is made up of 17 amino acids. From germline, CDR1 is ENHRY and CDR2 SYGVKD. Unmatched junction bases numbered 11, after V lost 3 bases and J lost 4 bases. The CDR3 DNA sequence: TGTGCCATCAGTGATAAACGGGAGCGGGAGGGCCGAGAGACCCAGTACTTC. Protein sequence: CAISDKREREGRETQYF.

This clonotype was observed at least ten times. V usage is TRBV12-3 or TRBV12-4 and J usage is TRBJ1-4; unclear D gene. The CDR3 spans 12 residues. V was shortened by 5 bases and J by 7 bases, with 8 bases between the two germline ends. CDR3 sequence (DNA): TGTGCCAGCAGTCTGGTTCCTGAAAAACTGTTTTTT. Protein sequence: CASSLVPEKLFF.

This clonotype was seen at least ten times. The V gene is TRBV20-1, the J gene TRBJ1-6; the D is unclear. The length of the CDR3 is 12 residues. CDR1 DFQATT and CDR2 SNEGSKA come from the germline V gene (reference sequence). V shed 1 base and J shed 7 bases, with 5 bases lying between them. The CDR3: CSARVGNSPLHF. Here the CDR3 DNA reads TGCAGTGCTAGAGTTGGGAATTCACCCCTCCACTTT.

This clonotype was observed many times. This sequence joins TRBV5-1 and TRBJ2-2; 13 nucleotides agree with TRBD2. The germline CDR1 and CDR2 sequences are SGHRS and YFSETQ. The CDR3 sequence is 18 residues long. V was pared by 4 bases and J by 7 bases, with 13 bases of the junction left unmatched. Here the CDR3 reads CASSKNRTSGSSIGELFF. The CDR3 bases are TGCGCCAGCAGCAAGAATCGGACTAGCGGGAGTTCCATCGGGGAGCTGTTTTTT.

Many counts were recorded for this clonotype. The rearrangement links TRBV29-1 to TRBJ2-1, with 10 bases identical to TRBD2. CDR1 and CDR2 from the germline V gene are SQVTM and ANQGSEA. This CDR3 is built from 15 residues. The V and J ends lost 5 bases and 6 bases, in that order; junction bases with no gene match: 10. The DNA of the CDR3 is TGCAGCGTTTGGTCAGCGGGGGGGCGATCCAATGAGCAGTTCTTC. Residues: CSVWSAGGRSNEQFF.

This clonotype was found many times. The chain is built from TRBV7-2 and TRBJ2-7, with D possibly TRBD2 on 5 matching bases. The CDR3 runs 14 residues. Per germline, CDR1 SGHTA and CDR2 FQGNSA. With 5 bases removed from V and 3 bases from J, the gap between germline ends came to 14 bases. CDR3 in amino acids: CASSPGLSSYEQYF. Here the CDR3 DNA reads TGTGCCAGCAGCCCGGGGTTGAGCAGCTACGAGCAGTACTTC. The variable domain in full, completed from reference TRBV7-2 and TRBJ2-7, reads GAGVSQSPSNKVTEKGKDVELRCDPISGHTALYWYRQSLGQGLEFLIYFQGNSAPDKSGLPSDRFSAERTGGSVSTLTIQRTQQEDSAVYLCASSPGLSSYEQYFGPGTRLTVT.

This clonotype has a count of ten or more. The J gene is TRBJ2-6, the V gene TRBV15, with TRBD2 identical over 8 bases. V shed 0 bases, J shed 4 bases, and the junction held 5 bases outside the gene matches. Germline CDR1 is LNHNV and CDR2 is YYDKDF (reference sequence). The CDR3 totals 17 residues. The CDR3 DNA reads TGTGCCACCAGCAGAGATGAGCGGGGGACAGGGGCCAACGTCCTGACTTTC. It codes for CATSRDERGTGANVLTF.

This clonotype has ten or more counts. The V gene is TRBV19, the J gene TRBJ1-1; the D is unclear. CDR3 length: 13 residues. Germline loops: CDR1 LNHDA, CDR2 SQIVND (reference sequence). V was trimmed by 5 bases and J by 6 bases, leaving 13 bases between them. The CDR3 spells CASSLAWAAEAFF. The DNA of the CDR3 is TGTGCCAGTAGTCTCGCCTGGGCAGCTGAAGCTTTCTTT. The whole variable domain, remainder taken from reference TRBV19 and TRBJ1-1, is DGGITQSPKYLFRKEGQNVTLSCEQNLNHDAMYWYRQDPGQGLRLIYYSQIVNDFQKGDIAEGYSVSREKKESFPLTVTSAQKNPTAFYLCASSLAWAAEAFFGQGTRLTVV.

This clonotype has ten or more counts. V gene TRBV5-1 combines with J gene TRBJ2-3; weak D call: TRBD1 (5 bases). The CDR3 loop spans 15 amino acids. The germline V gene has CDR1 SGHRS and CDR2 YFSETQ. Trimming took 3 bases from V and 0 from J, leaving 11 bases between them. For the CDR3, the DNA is TGCGCCAGCAGCTACCCGACAGATAGCACAGATACGCAGTATTTT. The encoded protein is CASSYPTDSTDTQYF.

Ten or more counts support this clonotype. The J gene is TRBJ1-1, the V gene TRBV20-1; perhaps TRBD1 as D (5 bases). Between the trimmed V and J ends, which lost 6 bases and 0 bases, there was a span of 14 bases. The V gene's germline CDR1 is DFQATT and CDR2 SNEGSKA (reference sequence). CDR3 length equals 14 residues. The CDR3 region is CSANPGTVNTEAFF. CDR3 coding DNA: TGCAGTGCGAACCCCGGGACGGTGAACACTGAAGCTTTCTTT.

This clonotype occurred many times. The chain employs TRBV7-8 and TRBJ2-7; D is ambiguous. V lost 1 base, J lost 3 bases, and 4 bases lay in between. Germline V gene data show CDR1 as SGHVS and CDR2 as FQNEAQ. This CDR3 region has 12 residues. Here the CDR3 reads CASSLGFYEQYF. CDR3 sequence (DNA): TGTGCCAGCAGCTTAGGGTTCTACGAGCAGTACTTC. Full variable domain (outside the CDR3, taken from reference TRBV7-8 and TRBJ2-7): GAGVSQSPRYKVAKRGQDVALRCDPISGHVSLFWYQQALGQGPEFLTYFQNEAQLDKSGLPSDRFFAERPEGSVSTLKIQRTQQEDSAVYLCASSLGFYEQYFGPGTRLTVT.

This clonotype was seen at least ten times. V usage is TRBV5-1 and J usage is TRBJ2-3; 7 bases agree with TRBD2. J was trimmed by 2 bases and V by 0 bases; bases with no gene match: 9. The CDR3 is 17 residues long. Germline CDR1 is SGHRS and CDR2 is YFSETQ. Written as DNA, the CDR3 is TGCGCCAGCAGCTTGGGGGGGACTATACAGTACACAGATACGCAGTATTTT. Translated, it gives CASSLGGTIQYTDTQYF.

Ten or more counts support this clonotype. This CDR3 is CASSFSGTSGVGDTQYF. The DNA of the CDR3 is TGTGCCAGCAGCTTCTCGGGGACTAGCGGGGTTGGAGATACGCAGTATTTT. The V gene is TRBV7-8, the J gene TRBJ2-3; 13 nucleotides line up with TRBD2. The CDR3 totals 17 residues. Per the germline V gene, CDR1 is SGHVS and CDR2 is FQNEAQ. Trimming at V came to 3 bases and at J to 5 bases, leaving 8 bases not matched to a gene.

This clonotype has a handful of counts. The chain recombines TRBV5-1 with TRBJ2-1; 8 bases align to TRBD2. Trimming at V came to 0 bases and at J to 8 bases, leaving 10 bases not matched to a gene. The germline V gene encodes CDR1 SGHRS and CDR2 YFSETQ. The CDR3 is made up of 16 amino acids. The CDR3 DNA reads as TGCGCCAGCAGCTTGGCCGTCCAGCGGGGGAATGATGAGCAGTTCTTC. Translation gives CASSLAVQRGNDEQFF. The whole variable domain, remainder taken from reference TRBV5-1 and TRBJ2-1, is KAGVTQTPRYLIKTRGQQVTLSCSPISGHRSVSWYQQTPGQGLQFLFEYFSETQRNKGNFPGRFSGRQFSNSRSEMNVSTLELGDSALYLCASSLAVQRGNDEQFFGPGTRLTVL.

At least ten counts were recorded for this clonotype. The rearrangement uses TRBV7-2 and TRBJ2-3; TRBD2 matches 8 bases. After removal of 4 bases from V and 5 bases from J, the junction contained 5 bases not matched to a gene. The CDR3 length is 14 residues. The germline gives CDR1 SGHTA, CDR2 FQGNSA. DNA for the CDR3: TGTGCCAGCAGCTGGGGACTAGAGGGAGATACGCAGTATTTT. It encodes CASSWGLEGDTQYF.

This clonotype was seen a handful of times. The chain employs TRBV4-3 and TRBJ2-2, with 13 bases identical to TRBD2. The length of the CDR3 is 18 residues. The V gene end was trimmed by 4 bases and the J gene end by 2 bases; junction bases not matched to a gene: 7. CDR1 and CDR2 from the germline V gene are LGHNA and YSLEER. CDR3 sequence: CASSPRLAGGLNTGELFF. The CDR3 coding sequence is TGCGCCAGCAGCCCTCGACTAGCGGGAGGCCTAAACACCGGGGAGCTGTTTTTT.

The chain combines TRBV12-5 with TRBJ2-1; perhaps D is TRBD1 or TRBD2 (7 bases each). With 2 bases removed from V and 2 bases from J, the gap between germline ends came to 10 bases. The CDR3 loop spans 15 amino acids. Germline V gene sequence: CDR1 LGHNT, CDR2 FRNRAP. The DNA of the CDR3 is TGTGCTAGTGGTTTGCAGGGGGGGACCTACAATGAGCAGTTCTTC. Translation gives CASGLQGGTYNEQFF.

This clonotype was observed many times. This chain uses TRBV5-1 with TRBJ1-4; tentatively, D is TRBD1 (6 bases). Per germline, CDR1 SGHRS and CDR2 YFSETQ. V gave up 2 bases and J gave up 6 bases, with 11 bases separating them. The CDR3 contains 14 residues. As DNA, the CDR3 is TGCGCCAGCAGCTTACGTGGGGGCTATGAAAAACTGTTTTTT. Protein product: CASSLRGGYEKLFF.

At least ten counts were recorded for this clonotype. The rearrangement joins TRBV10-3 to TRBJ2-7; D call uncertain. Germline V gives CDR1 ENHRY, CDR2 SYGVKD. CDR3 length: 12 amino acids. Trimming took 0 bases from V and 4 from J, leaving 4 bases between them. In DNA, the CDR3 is TGTGCCATCAGTGAGTCTACTTACGAGCAGTACTTC. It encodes CAISESTYEQYF.

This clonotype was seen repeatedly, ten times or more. This chain's CDR3 is CASSASGESPGGYTF. Here the CDR3 DNA reads TGCGCCAGCAGTGCCTCGGGAGAGAGCCCAGGGGGCTACACCTTC. The rearrangement links TRBV10-1 to TRBJ1-2; tentatively, D is TRBD1 (5 bases). Germline loops: CDR1 WNHNN, CDR2 SYGVQD (reference sequence). The CDR3 length is 15 residues. V dropped 4 bases and J dropped 8 bases, with 20 bases sitting between them.

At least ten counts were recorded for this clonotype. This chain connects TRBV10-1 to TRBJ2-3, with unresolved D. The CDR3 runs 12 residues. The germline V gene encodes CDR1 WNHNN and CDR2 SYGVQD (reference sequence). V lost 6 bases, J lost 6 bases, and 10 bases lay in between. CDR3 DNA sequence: TGCGCCAGCAGCGATTTCAATGATACGCAGTATTTT. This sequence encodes CASSDFNDTQYF.

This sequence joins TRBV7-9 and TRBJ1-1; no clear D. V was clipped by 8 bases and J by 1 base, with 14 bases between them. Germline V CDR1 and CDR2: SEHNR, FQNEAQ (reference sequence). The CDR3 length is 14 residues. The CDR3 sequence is CASRIAGSNTEAFF. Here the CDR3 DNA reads TGTGCCAGCCGAATCGCGGGGTCGAACACTGAAGCTTTCTTT.